This note documents a single TCR beta chain sequence. The antigen is undetermined. These data are taken from a study of shared clonotypes between healthy human individuals. Study findings and constraints: Sampling covered nothing but blood. Tissue TCR repertoires likely differ from those found in blood. What naive subsets generally showed was a larger estimated richness than memory subsets showed. The four-donor shared clonotypes exceeded non-shared clonotypes in generation probability, with non-shared ones scoring lower.

For each subset, genomic DNA was distributed in equal portions over several immunoSEQ plates. Clones were read by immunoSEQ multiplex PCR, and TCRdb kept only the in-frame ones, dropping some. The data contain hundreds of thousands of clones, approximately 79% of them seen just once; the ten biggest clones take up approximately 1.7%. The CDR3 runs 17 residues. J gave up 4 bases and V 4 bases, and 7 bases lay outside the gene matches. Germline V lookup: CDR1 SGHRS, CDR2 YFSETQ. The J gene is TRBJ2-1, the V gene TRBV5-1; 14 bases fit TRBD2. The sample consisted of memory CD4+ T cells sorted from blood. The subset: CD45RA-negative fraction. This clonotype was obtained from a woman between 25 and 40 years old in good health. CDR3 DNA: TGCGCCAGCAGCAAGGGACTAGCGGGAGTCGGTTACAATGAGCAGTTCTTC. This translates into CASSKGLAGVGYNEQFF.